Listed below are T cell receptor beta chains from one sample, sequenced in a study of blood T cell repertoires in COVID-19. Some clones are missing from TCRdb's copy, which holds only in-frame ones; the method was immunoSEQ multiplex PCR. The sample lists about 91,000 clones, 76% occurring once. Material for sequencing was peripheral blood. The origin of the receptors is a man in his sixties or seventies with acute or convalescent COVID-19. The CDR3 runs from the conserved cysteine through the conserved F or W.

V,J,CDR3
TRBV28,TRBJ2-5,CASSGGLAGLFETQYF
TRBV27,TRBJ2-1,CASMSLLAGVYNEQFF
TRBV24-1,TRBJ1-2,CATSGRPGQGPYGYTF
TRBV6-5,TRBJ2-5,CASSRYSTGETQYF
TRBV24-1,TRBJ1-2,CATSDFQGYGYTF
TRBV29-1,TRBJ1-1,CSVGDREGSEAFF
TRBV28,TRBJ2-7,CASSLPAQGSYEQYF
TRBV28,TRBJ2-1,CASSLSVGTSGRANEQFF
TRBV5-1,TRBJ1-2,CASSLTGGNNGYTF
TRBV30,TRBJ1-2,CAWGQKGSGYTF
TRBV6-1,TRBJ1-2,CASSALRDSANYGYTF
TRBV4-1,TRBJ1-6,CASSQTTGRPSNSPLHF
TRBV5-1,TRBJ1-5,CASSLEGQAGQPQHF
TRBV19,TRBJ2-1,CASSIDQAAAQFF
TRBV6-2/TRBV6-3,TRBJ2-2,CASSSGGAGTGELFF
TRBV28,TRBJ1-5,CASSLGGKPNQPQHF
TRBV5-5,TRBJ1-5,CASSGDFSSNQPQHF
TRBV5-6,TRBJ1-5,CASSRRDSLINQPQHF
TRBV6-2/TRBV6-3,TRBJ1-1,CASSYPRTGGHTEAFF
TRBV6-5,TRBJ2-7,CASRSHGGGYEQYF
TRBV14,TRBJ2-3,CASSQDAGRTTTLSGTQYF
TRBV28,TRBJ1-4,CASSPIHEKLFF
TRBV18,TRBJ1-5,CASSPQGTGLQPQHF
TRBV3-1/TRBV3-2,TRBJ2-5,CASSQGSPSGTGPKPRSRETQYF
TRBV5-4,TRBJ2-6,CASRRQASGANVLTF
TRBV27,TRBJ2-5,CASSFRKGETQYF
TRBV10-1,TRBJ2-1,CASMNALTGKQFF
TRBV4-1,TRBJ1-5,CASSLSGQGHQPQHF
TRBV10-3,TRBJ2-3,CATKTSGGYADTQYF
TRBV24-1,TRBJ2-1,CATSVGGQGYNEQFF
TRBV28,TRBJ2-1,CASSAPGGRYNEQFF
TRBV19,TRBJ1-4,CASSTSGTVNEKLFF
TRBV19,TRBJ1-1,CASSIEGARNTEAFF
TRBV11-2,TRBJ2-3,CASSPSLTDTQYF
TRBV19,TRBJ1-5,CASSMGGGPGSQPQHF
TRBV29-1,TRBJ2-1,CSVLPRRGTGLNEQFF
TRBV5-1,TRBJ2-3,CASSLGLAGSSTDTQYF
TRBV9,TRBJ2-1,CASSVAGSLGEQFF
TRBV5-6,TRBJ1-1,CASSERDRYNTEAFF
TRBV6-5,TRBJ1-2,CASSYSGQDKGYTF
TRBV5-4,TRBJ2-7,CASSSDTIYEQYF
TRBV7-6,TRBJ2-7,CASSPGRGIPGEQYF
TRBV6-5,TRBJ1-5,CASRDRDNQPQHF
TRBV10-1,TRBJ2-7,CASSGRGSAVSSYEQYF
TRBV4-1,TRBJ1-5,CASSQEGGNWNQPQHF
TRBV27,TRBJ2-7,CASSLSAVHEQYF
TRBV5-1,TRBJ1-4,CASSLTGSNEKLFF
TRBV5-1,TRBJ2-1,CASSLTSGGREQFF
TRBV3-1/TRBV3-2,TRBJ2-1,CASSQVKFTGGFNEQFF
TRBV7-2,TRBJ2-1,CASSLRMPGQGARNEQFF